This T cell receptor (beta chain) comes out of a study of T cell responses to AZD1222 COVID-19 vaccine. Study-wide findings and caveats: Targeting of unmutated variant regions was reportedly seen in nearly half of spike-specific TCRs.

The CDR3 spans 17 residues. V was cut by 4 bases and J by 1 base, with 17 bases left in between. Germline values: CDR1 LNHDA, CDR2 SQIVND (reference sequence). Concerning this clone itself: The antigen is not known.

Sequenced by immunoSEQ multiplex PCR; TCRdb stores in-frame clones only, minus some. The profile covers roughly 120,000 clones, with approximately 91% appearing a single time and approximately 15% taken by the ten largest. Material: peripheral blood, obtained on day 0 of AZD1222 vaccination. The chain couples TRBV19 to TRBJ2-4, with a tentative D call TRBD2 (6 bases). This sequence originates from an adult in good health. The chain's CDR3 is CASSTQGGFGAKNIQYF. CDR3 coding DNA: TGTGCCAGTAGTACTCAAGGAGGGTTTGGGGCCAAAAACATTCAGTACTTC.